These T cell receptor beta chains were read from a single sample in a study of Graves' ophthalmopathy and Graves' hyperthyroidism. TCRdb called the multiplex PCR reads again in MiXCR, with one record for every CDR3 protein. This sample has hundreds of thousands of distinct CDR3 sequences, with approximately 15% found just once. Sequencing was done on a sample of peripheral blood. All receptors come from a woman between 18 and 30 years old with stable Graves' hyperthyroidism. CDR3s include the opening cysteine and the closing phenylalanine or tryptophan. The D gene is left open where the match is weak. Expanded clones are given a class, and other clones once, few, many or no size at all.

clone_size	v_call	j_call	d_call	cdr3_aa	cdr3_nt
many	TRBV11-1	TRBJ1-2	.	CASSPPGDLYGYTF	TGTGCCAGCAGCCCACCCGGCGACTTATATGGCTACACCTTC
many	TRBV12-3/TRBV12-4	TRBJ2-7	.	CASSFQGGYYEQYF	TGTGCCAGCAGTTTTCAGGGGGGATACTACGAGCAGTACTTC
many	TRBV6-2/TRBV6-3	TRBJ2-7	.	CASRTLYEQYF	TGTGCCAGCAGGACCCTTTACGAGCAGTACTTC
few	TRBV4-1	TRBJ2-7	.	CASSQVHGEEQYF	TGCGCCAGCAGCCAAGTTCATGGTGAGGAGCAGTACTTC
once	TRBV4-1	TRBJ1-3	.	CASSQDPVTTGNTIYF	TGCGCCAGCAGCCAAGACCCCGTGACAACTGGAAACACCATATATTTT
.	TRBV6-5	TRBJ2-7	TRBD1	CASSYPPGTGGAYEQYF	TGTGCCAGCAGTTACCCCCCCGGGACAGGGGGGGCCTACGAGCAGTACTTC
.	TRBV5-1	TRBJ2-2	.	CAISLQANTGELFF	TGCGCCATCAGCCTACAAGCGAACACCGGGGAGCTGTTTTTT
many	TRBV2	TRBJ1-5	.	CASGRGSQPQHF	TGTGCCAGCGGCAGGGGCAGTCAGCCCCAGCATTTT
many	TRBV6-1	TRBJ1-6	.	CASTRQNNSPLHF	TGTGCCAGCACGCGACAGAATAATTCACCCCTCCACTTT
few	TRBV11-3	TRBJ2-5	TRBD1	CASSLRQGGKTQYF	TGTGCCAGCAGCCTTCGACAGGGGGGTAAGACCCAGTACTTC
many	TRBV27	TRBJ2-5	TRBD1	CASSHGGTGGATQYF	TGTGCCAGCAGTCACGGGGGGACAGGGGGCGCGACCCAGTACTTC
many	TRBV6-1	TRBJ2-7	.	CASSEYRQGGEQYF	TGTGCCAGCAGTGAGTATAGGCAGGGAGGTGAGCAGTACTTC
many	TRBV18	TRBJ2-5	TRBD1	CASSQPDRAQETQYF	TGTGCCAGCTCACAGCCGGACAGGGCCCAAGAGACCCAGTACTTC
many	TRBV19	TRBJ1-5	.	CASSTQRQVGNQPQHF	TGTGCCAGTAGTACCCAGCGGCAGGTCGGCAATCAGCCCCAGCATTTT
many	TRBV20-1	TRBJ2-7	.	CSASGATPRGEQYF	TGCAGTGCTAGTGGCGCAACACCCCGAGGGGAGCAGTACTTC
many	TRBV5-1	TRBJ2-5	.	CASSLGLKTGEGETQYF	TGCGCCAGCAGCTTGGGACTAAAGACGGGAGAGGGTGAGACCCAGTACTTC
many	TRBV15	TRBJ2-7	.	CATSSGGASYEQYF	TGTGCCACCAGCAGCGGGGGCGCCAGCTACGAGCAGTACTTC
many	TRBV6-5	TRBJ2-7	TRBD1	CASEKLGTGSYEQYF	TGTGCCAGCGAAAAGTTGGGGACAGGGTCCTACGAGCAGTACTTC
few	TRBV4-1	TRBJ1-1	.	CASSLSGAVNTEAFF	TGCGCCAGCAGCCTTTCCGGGGCGGTGAACACTGAAGCTTTCTTT
.	TRBV20-1	TRBJ1-3	.	CSARSSTGEDTIYF	TGCAGTGCTAGGTCATCCACTGGGGAAGACACCATATATTTT
many	TRBV20-1	TRBJ1-1	.	CSARETHTEAFF	TGCAGTGCTAGAGAGACCCACACTGAAGCTTTCTTT
many	TRBV6-1	TRBJ2-1	TRBD1	CASSPGTGGNEQFF	TGTGCCAGCAGTCCCGGGACAGGGGGCAATGAGCAGTTCTTC
many	TRBV12-3/TRBV12-4	TRBJ2-4	.	CASSQRAVAKNIKYF	TGTGCCAGCAGTCAACGAGCGGTAGCCAAAAACATTAAGTACTTC
many	TRBV6-2/TRBV6-3	TRBJ2-5	.	CASSYLIRGGETQYF	TGTGCCAGCAGTTACCTGATACGTGGTGGTGAGACCCAGTACTTC
many	TRBV27	TRBJ2-6	TRBD2	CASSLSFGPRGGSGANVLTF	TGTGCCAGCAGTTTATCCTTCGGACCCCGGGGGGGATCCGGGGCCAACGTCCTGACTTTC
many	TRBV20-1	TRBJ1-3	.	CSALSGNTIYF	TGCAGTGCTTTATCTGGAAACACCATATATTTT
many	TRBV5-1	TRBJ1-1	.	CASSLAWTADTEAFF	TGCGCCAGCAGCTTGGCCTGGACAGCCGACACTGAAGCTTTCTTT
.	TRBV2	TRBJ1-1	.	CASTQRGGSTEAFF	TGTGCCAGCACCCAACGGGGGGGAAGCACTGAAGCTTTCTTT
many	TRBV6-1	TRBJ1-5	.	CASSPRGGLLNQPQHF	TGTGCCAGCTCCCCGCGAGGCGGGTTGCTTAATCAGCCCCAGCATTTT